The present T cell receptor (beta chain) was sequenced within a study of radiation and T cells in renal cell carcinoma (dated by TCRdb to about 2020). A note on the overall study: In total, about 50 samples, comprising 26 tumors and some 27 peripheral blood samples, were subjected to TCR beta sequencing. Across all 55 or so samples, 4,000,000 or so unique CDR3 nucleotide sequences, encoding 2,658,974 unique CDR3 amino acid sequences, were identified. The last blood draw happened 4 weeks after radiation, timed to coincide with nephrectomy. What the work shows at the level of the full study, not this receptor alone: Changes in the blood repertoire were not tracked past 4 weeks after treatment. With a single-armed trial design, the study had no way to address how radiation dose or scheduling affects the TCR repertoire. Because no pretreatment tumor biopsies were available, whether clonotypes were present in the tumor at baseline could not be determined. An increase in top tumor clonotypes in blood was observed from baseline to 2 weeks post-radiation, followed by contraction by 4 weeks, which was taken to suggest transient expansion of tumor-resident clones.

In light of the paper, this sample's time point label describes: blood 4 weeks post-SBRT, at nephrectomy. The treatment or condition label corresponds to: 15 Gy SBRT to primary tumor, nephrectomy 4 weeks later. Samples came from a clinical trial, in which primary renal cell carcinomas received 15 Gy stereotactic body radiation therapy followed by nephrectomy 4 weeks later. Serial peripheral blood from radiation-treated patients was sampled at baseline, 2 weeks and 4 weeks after SBRT to track tumor-enriched clonotypes. Renal cell carcinoma with clear cell pathology was present in all patients. The QIAamp DNA Blood Mini Kit (Qiagen) was used to prepare genomic DNA for TCR sequencing. The analyses included just those samples that passed every quality control check. To note about this clone: This receptor's antigen is unknown. The record has no base qualities; no much larger clone is one base away.

TCR beta libraries were generated from genomic DNA with the immunoSEQ kit, following the manufacturer's recommendations. Library preparation used a first multiplex PCR with proprietary primers, then a second PCR adding unique barcodes, with bead cleanups after each round. A kit-provided positive control reaction and a negative control reaction were included in every sample batch. The final libraries were assessed on an Agilent 4200 TapeStation D1000 ScreenTape, pooled by volume, and quantified by qPCR. An Illumina NextSeq500 fitted with a MidOutput 150-cycle cartridge performed the sequencing, running 156 Read1 cycles and 15 Index1 cycles with the kit's custom primers. The pooled library was loaded at approximately 0.95 pM with around 20% PhiX control spiked in. The study's own analysis went as follows. Vendor-processed data were analyzed in R, and a clonotype was defined as all T cells sharing the same CDR3 nucleotide sequence. For clone abundance analyses, frequencies were normalized to the 10,000 most abundant clones per sample. Before analysis, public T cell clones were removed, and these numbered fewer than six per sample on average. An abundance difference of at least 32-fold between compartments was the criterion for calling clonotypes tumor-enriched or baseline blood-enriched. A beta-binomial differential abundance model was used to identify clonotypes that expanded or contracted between blood time points. Tumor-blood repertoire similarity was measured with the Baroni-Urbani and Buser coefficient, and group comparisons used two-tailed Wilcoxon tests in R. The immuneACCESS repertoire file appears here via TCRdb, limited to in-frame rearrangements. These files lack a portion of the clones; in checked studies, under half of the deficit traces to unresolved V genes, and the cause of the others is not known. From that table come the V and J calls and clone size; the DNA was used to work out D and trimming. The sample table contains roughly 92,000 clones; only one count was recorded for approximately 82% of them. The leading ten clones occupy around 7.9% of the sample.

CDR1 and CDR2, per the germline V gene, are WSHSY and SAAADI. Compared with germline, V lacks 7 bases and J lacks 4 bases; bases without a gene match: 4. The CDR3 spans 13 residues, from the cysteine through the phenylalanine. Only the CDR3 portion is preserved as DNA: 39 bases, with reading frame beginning at the first base. Sequencing was performed on blood, taken from a patient whose treatment included radiotherapy and nephrectomy. The sequence is built from TRBV10-2 and TRBJ1-2; 9 nucleotides in the junction match TRBD1. The receptor was derived from a man between 60 and 75 years old with renal cell carcinoma. The CDR3 loop reads CASMAQGAYGYTF. The DNA reads TGCGCCAGCATGGCACAGGGGGCCTATGGCTACACCTTC.